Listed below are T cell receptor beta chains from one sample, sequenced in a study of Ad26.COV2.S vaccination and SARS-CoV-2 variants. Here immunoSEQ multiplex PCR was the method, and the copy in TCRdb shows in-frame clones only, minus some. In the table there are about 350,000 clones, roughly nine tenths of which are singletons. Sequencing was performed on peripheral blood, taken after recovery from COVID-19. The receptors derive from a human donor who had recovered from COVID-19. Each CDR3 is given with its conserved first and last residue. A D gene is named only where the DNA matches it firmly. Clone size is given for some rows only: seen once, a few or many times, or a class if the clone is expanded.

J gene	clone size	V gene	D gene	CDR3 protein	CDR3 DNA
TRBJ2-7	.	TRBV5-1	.	CASSLGQPSYEQYF	TGCGCCAGCAGCTTGGGCCAGCCTTCCTACGAGCAGTACTTC
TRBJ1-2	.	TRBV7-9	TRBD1	CASSHTGGAFYTF	TGTGCCAGCAGTCATACAGGGGGCGCATTCTACACCTTC
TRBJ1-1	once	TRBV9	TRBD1	CASSVAAGGTEAFF	TGTGCCAGCAGCGTAGCTGCAGGGGGAACTGAAGCTTTCTTT
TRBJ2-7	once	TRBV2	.	CASSEGLGYEQYF	TGTGCCAGCAGTGAGGGGTTGGGATACGAGCAGTACTTC
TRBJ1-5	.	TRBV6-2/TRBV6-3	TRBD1	CASSSQGAPSPQHF	TGTGCCAGCAGTTCACAGGGGGCCCCAAGTCCCCAGCATTTT
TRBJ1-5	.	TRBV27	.	CASSFLGSNQPQHF	TGTGCCAGCAGTTTCCTAGGTAGCAATCAGCCCCAGCATTTT
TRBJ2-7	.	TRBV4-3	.	CASSQDLSTGRNLEQYF	TGCGCCAGCAGCCAAGATCTTAGCACAGGGAGAAATCTCGAGCAGTACTTC
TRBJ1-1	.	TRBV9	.	CASSVTPTAEAFF	TGTGCCAGCAGCGTAACACCGACCGCTGAAGCTTTCTTT
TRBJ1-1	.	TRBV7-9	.	CASSLLLGPNTEAFF	TGTGCCAGCAGCTTGTTATTGGGGCCGAACACTGAAGCTTTCTTT
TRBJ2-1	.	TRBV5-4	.	CASSLVGGSDEQFF	TGTGCCAGCAGCTTGGTCGGGGGATCCGATGAGCAGTTCTTC
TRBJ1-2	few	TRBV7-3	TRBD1	CASSSRQGYGYTF	TGTGCCAGCAGCTCCAGACAGGGGTATGGCTACACCTTC
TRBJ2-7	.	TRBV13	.	CASSNSREQYF	TGTGCCAGCAGCAATAGTAGGGAGCAGTACTTC
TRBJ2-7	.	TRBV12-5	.	CASGPPLGPYEQYF	TGTGCTAGTGGCCCCCCCCTGGGCCCCTACGAGCAGTACTTC
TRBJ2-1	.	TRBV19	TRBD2	CASSFSGGAYEQFF	TGTGCCAGTAGTTTTAGCGGGGGGGCCTATGAGCAGTTCTTC
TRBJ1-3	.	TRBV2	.	CASRWGGNTIYF	TGTGCCAGCAGGTGGGGGGGAAACACCATATATTTT
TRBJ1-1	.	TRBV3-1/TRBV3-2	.	CASSQKWMNTEAFF	TGTGCCAGCAGCCAAAAATGGATGAACACTGAAGCTTTCTTT
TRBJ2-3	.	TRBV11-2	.	CASSFGDTQYF	TGTGCCAGCAGCTTCGGAGATACGCAGTATTTT
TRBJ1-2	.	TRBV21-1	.	CASSKVGRNYGYTF	TGTGCCAGCAGCAAAGTAGGGCGGAACTATGGCTACACCTTC
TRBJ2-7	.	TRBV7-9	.	CASSSHDEQYF	TGTGCCAGCAGCTCCCACGACGAGCAGTACTTC
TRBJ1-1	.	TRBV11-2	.	CASSFGSGRDTEAFF	TGTGCCAGCAGCTTTGGGAGCGGGAGGGACACTGAAGCTTTCTTT
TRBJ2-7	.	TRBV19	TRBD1	CASSPKGQFYEQYF	TGTGCCAGTAGTCCGAAGGGACAGTTTTACGAGCAGTACTTC
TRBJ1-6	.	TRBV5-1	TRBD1	CASSFSGQGSSPLHF	TGCGCCAGCAGCTTCTCGGGACAGGGCAGTTCACCCCTCCACTTT
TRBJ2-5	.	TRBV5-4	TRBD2	CASSLGSRGGETQYF	TGTGCCAGCAGCTTGGGATCGCGGGGGGGAGAGACCCAGTACTTC
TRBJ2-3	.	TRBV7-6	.	CASSPHLDTQYF	TGTGCCAGCAGCCCCCACTTAGATACGCAGTATTTT
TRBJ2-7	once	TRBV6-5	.	CASRLGGYEQYF	TGTGCCAGCAGGCTCGGGGGTTACGAGCAGTACTTC
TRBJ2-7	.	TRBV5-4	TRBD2	CASSLRLAGSEEQYF	TGTGCCAGCAGCTTGAGGCTAGCGGGGTCTGAGGAGCAGTACTTC
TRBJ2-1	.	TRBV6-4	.	CASSVKWGDGEQFF	TGTGCCAGCAGTGTTAAGTGGGGCGATGGCGAGCAGTTCTTC
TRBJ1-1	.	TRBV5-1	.	CASSLLGSRDEAFF	TGCGCCAGCAGCTTGCTGGGGTCTCGAGATGAAGCTTTCTTT
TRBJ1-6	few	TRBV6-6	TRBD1	CATHTLDRGNNSPLHF	TGTGCCACTCATACCCTGGACAGGGGAAATAATTCACCCCTCCACTTT
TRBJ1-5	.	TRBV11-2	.	CASSLDAQGNQPQHF	TGTGCCAGCAGCTTAGATGCACAGGGAAATCAGCCCCAGCATTTT
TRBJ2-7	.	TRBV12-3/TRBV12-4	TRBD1	CASSDRGDEQYF	TGTGCCAGCAGTGACAGGGGGGACGAGCAGTACTTC
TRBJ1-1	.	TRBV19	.	CASSIKLLAHTEAFF	TGTGCCAGTAGTATTAAACTACTGGCCCACACTGAAGCTTTCTTT
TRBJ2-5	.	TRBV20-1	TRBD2	CSASLSSGGLRETQYF	TGCAGTGCTAGTTTATCTAGCGGGGGCCTTCGGGAGACCCAGTACTTC